This TCR beta chain was captured in a study of T cells after yellow fever vaccination (dated by TCRdb to about 2019). Some background on the complete study: The SMART-Seq v4 Ultra Low Input RNA kit was used to prepare libraries from fractions with low cell numbers. To follow T-cell clones before and after both primary and booster YFV17D yellow fever vaccination, bulk TCR alpha and beta repertoires underwent longitudinal sequencing. Bulk PBMC replicates and cell subsets were isolated from blood drawn at multiple timepoints before and after both primary and secondary immunization. Two healthy male donors, one aged 18 to 30 and one aged 30 to 40 years, made up the cohort.

The full study reports these points: Most clones expanded after primary vaccination were re-detected after the booster (about 95% of CD4 and around 86% of CD8), suggesting broad memory maintenance. FACS-sorted repertoires could contain abundant contaminating clonotypes from the bulk population, so computational filtering was required. A small fraction of clonotypes appeared in both the CD4 and CD8 compartments, likely as a result of convergent recombination. The study included only two donors, which limits how far the findings can be generalized. The secondary T-cell response was found to be weaker but faster than the primary response, with a peak reached on day 5 rather than on day 15.

This sample's treatment or condition label indicates: live attenuated yellow fever vaccine strain. At each blood-draw timepoint, two biological replicates of bulk PBMCs were obtained. A standard Ficoll-Paque protocol was used to isolate PBMCs from peripheral blood. TriZol was used to extract RNA from bulk PBMCs, CD4 and CD8 fractions, and dextramer-positive and dextramer-negative fractions. Turning to this clonotype: The clone's antigen remains unknown. No much larger clone exists at a distance of one base, and base qualities are not known.

Synthesis of TCR cDNA relied on 5'RACE template switching, a step that introduced a universal primer site along with unique molecular identifiers. Priming of cDNA synthesis was performed from both the TCR alpha and TCR beta constant segments. Library amplification used two PCR steps, and the second PCR step added sample barcodes and sequencing adapters. Sequencing of libraries was done on Illumina HiSeq 2500 (2x100 bp) or NovaSeq (2x150 bp). The study's processing was this. MIGEC was used to demultiplex reads and collapse the reads into UMI consensus sequences, and MiXCR was used for V(D)J alignment. Clonotypes responding to the vaccine were identified with edgeR on replicate PBMC samples, with the criteria of FDR below 0.01 and a log2 fold change above 5 up to day 15. Each bulk clonotype received a CD4 or CD8 identity based on whether the sequenced CD4 or CD8 repertoire contained that clonotype at higher abundance. TCRdb trimmed the raw reads at Q25, called clones with MiXCR and kept productive beta chains. Each CDR3 protein appears once, grouped with its most common genes and DNA. TCRdb, not the authors, supplied the V and J calls. The sample table lists fewer than 400,000 distinct CDR3 sequences, roughly 6.1% of them with a count of one. Roughly 15% of the sample goes to the ten largest clones.

This clonotype was obtained from a man under 40 who received the YFV17D yellow fever vaccine. The sequencing used PBMCs, collected 5 days after the yellow fever booster vaccination.

The CDR3 loop reads CASSPGGHQPQHF. The nucleotides are TGTGCCAGCTCACCAGGGGGACATCAGCCCCAGCATTTT. This receptor chain uses TRBV18 and TRBJ1-5; matching of 5 bases hints at TRBD1 as the D gene. The CDR3 holds 13 amino acids from the cysteine to the phenylalanine. The kept DNA is CDR3 alone, 39 bases in frame from the first base. The trim is 2 bases for V and 5 bases for J, with a gap of 7 bases between the germline ends. CDR1 and CDR2 were assigned from the germline V gene as KGHSH and LQKENI.